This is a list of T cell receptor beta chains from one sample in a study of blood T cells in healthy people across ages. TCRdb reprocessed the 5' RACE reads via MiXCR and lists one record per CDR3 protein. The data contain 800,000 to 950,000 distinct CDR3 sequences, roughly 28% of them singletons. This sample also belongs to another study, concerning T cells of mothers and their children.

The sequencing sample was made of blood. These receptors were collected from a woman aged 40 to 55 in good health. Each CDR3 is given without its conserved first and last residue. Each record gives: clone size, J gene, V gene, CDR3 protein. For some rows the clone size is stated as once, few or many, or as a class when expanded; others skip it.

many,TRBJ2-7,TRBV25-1,ATGLAGEEQY
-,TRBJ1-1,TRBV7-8,ASSLYPNTEAF
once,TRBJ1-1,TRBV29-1,SVEVGRGGTEAF
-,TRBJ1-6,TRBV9,ASSGEESLH
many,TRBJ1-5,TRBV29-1,SVRTGTSNQPQH
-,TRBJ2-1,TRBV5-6,ASSSRGARSGNEQF
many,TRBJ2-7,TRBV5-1,ASSPGGRSYEQY
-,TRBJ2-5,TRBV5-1,ASSQAWIAGAQETQY
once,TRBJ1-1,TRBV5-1,ASSSQTRTGATEAF
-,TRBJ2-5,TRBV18,ASPPPRLPGETQY
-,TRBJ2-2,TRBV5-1,ASSLVGARGTGELF
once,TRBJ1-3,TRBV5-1,ASSEGISGNTIY
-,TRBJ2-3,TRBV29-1,SVFTELDTQY
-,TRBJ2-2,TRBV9,ASSANLQGNTGELF
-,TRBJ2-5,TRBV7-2,VSSLAGGAETQY
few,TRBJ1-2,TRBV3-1,ASSQASYGYT
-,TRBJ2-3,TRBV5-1,ASSVLSSLRGADTQY
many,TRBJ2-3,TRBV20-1,SARTIDRDRDLLITDTQY
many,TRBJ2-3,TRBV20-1,SAGGTVNTDTQY
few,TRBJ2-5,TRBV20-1,SAQTLGAQETQY
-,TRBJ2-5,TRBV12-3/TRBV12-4,ASSPRLAGGLETQY
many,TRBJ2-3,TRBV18,ASSPPIEERGPEDTQY
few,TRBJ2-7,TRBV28,ASSTDTLAQY
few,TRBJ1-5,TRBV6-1,ASKDDPSGNQPQH
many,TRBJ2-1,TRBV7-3,ASSPSGGVYNEQF
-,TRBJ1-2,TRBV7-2,ASSPGPTSYGYT
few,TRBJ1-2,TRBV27,ASSGNRLQSGGYT
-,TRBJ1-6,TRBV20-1,SARDTGRSPRH
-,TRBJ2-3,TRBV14,ASSIMTGVDTQY
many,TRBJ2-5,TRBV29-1,SVVGQGAIETQY
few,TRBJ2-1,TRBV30,AWSGLENNEQF
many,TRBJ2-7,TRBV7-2,ASSPGLSGGTYEQY
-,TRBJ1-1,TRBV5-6,ASSFTGARIAF
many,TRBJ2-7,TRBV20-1,SAADRNEQY
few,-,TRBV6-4,ASSRTSTNEQY
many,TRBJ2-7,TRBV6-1,ASRDRDTSYEQY
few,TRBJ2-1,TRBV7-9,ASSRTGANMQETQF
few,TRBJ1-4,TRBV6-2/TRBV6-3,ASSDLFGQLNEKLF
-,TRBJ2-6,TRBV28,ASRRDTTSGANVLT
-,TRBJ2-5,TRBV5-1,ASSRTGPETQY
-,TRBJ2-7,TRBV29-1,SVEDGQGPNEQY
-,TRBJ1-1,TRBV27,ASSSLLNTEAF
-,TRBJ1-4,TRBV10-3,AISKTFGPTNEKLF
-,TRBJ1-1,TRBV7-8,ASSLAGQKINTEAF
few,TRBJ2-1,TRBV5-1,ASSLVAGQDEQF
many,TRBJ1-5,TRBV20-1,SARTRIGTEQPQH
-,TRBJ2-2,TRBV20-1,SAPLGLTGELF
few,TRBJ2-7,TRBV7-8,ASSLEGGGGLGEQY
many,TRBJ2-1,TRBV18,ASSPQGLAWEQF
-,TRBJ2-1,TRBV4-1,ASSQESPSREQF
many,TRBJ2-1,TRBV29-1,SVRTGGIMGYNEQF
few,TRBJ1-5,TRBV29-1,SGAENSNQPQH
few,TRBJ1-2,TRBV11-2,ASSLMGGTYGYT
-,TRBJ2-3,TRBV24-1,ATAGTSGGTDTQY
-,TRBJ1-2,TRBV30,AYRFRGYT